Many counts were recorded for the clone carrying this T cell receptor (beta chain). Antigen: not known. Hyperthyroidism had been newly diagnosed in patients aged 18 to 65, and its duration was under 2 months. The study based diagnoses on clinical symptoms, serum thyroxine and TRAb, thyroid ultrasound and orbital computed tomography. Over 9 ml of fresh peripheral blood supplied the PBMCs. These data are taken from a study of T cells in Graves' hyperthyroidism and ophthalmopathy. Study-level points and caveats: Blood samples included most of the expanded thyroid clonotypes exceeding 0.001.

Researchers amplified the TCR beta CDR3 regions from RNA transcripts. HTBI primers were used for first-round RT-PCR of the TCR CDR3. TCRdb fed the multiplex PCR reads into MiXCR, producing one record per CDR3 protein. This sample has a few hundred thousand distinct CDR3 sequences, with around 14% found just once. Looked up from germline, CDR1 is KGHSH and CDR2 is LQKENI. The CDR3 covers 15 residues. The ends lost 2 bases at V and 3 bases at J; junction bases unmatched: 1. The clonotype originates from a woman between 25 and 40 years old with Graves' hyperthyroidism. Sequences were obtained from blood. V usage is TRBV18 and J usage is TRBJ2-1; the match to TRBD2 covers 10 bases. The CDR3 here is CASSPGTSDYNEQFF. CDR3 nucleotide sequence: TGTGCCAGCTCACCAGGGACTAGCGACTACAATGAGCAGTTCTTC.